The rows below give T cell receptor beta chains drawn from one sample of a study of T cells after yellow fever vaccination. TCRdb used MiXCR to reprocess the 5' RACE reads, holding one entry per CDR3 protein. The sample carries around 63,000 distinct CDR3 sequences, 6.5% to 9% recorded once. The sample consisted of CD8+ T cells sorted from PBMCs, taken 15 days after the yellow fever booster vaccination. Receptors originate from a man aged 30-40 years who received the YFV17D yellow fever vaccine. CDR3s include the opening cysteine and the closing phenylalanine or tryptophan. D genes are given only for firm matches. Only part of the rows carry a size: once, few, many, or a class if the clone is expanded.

many	TRBD1	TRBV29-1	TRBJ1-1	TGCAGCGAGCACAGGGGACAGAACACTGAAGCTTTCTTT	CSEHRGQNTEAFF
many	TRBD2	TRBV20-1	TRBJ2-7	TGCAGTGCTAGATCCCTAGCGGAGAGCTCCTACGAGCAGTACTTC	CSARSLAESSYEQYF
many	-	TRBV29-1	TRBJ2-7	TGCAGCGTTGAAGAGGGTTATTACGAGCAGTACTTC	CSVEEGYYEQYF
many	-	TRBV7-9	TRBJ2-1	TGTGCCAGCAGCCCACCGGAGGGCCTCTCGAATGAGCAGTTCTTC	CASSPPEGLSNEQFF
many	-	TRBV4-2	TRBJ2-7	TGTGCCAGCAGCCAAGAAGTGCTCCTCAGCTCCTACGAGCAGTACTTC	CASSQEVLLSSYEQYF
-	TRBD2	TRBV20-1	TRBJ2-3	TGCAGTGCTAGAGATGAGATCGGACTAGCGGGGTCGATTGGCACAGATACGCAGTATTTT	CSARDEIGLAGSIGTDTQYF
few	TRBD1	TRBV7-9	TRBJ2-7	TGTGCCAGCAGCCCCCCATCGGACAGGGAGGAGGGCGAGCAGTACTTC	CASSPPSDREEGEQYF
many	-	TRBV24-1	TRBJ2-5	TGTGCCACCAGTGACTACACGGATGGGACCCAGTACTTC	CATSDYTDGTQYF
many	TRBD1	TRBV11-2	TRBJ2-5	TGTGCCAGCAGTCTAGGGGGCAGGCTCCAAGAGACCCAGTACTTC	CASSLGGRLQETQYF
many	-	TRBV12-3/TRBV12-4	TRBJ2-5	TGTGCCAGCAGTTTCGGTGAGGGTCTCGGAGAGACCCAGTACTTC	CASSFGEGLGETQYF
-	TRBD2	TRBV18	TRBJ2-2	TGTGCCAGCTCACTCCCCCTAGCGGGAGCAAACACCGGGGAGCTGTTTTTT	CASSLPLAGANTGELFF
many	TRBD2	TRBV7-6	TRBJ2-1	TGTGCCAGCAGCCCCCCGGGTGCGGGAGGCCCATCGGAGCAGTTCTTC	CASSPPGAGGPSEQFF
-	TRBD2	TRBV7-3	TRBJ2-3	TGTGCCAGCAGCTTAACTAGCGGGAGGGAAGTGATCGAGGATACGCAGTATTTT	CASSLTSGREVIEDTQYF
-	-	TRBV7-2	TRBJ2-7	TGTGCCAGCAGCTCCGGGACTCAGTACTTC	CASSSGTQYF
many	-	TRBV15	TRBJ2-1	TGTGCCACCAGCAGAGAGGGTTCCGGCGGCAATGAGCAGTTCTTC	CATSREGSGGNEQFF
many	TRBD2	TRBV9	TRBJ2-7	TGTGCCAGCAGCCCGGGGACTAGCGGGTCCTATGAGCAGTACTTC	CASSPGTSGSYEQYF
many	-	TRBV7-9	TRBJ2-1	TGTGCCAGCAGCTTAGACAGATACGAGCAGTTCTTC	CASSLDRYEQFF
many	TRBD2	TRBV9	TRBJ2-1	TGTGCCAGCAGTGCCGGGACTAGAAACAATGAGCAGTTCTTC	CASSAGTRNNEQFF
many	-	TRBV4-2	TRBJ2-3	TGTGCCAGCACAGGTAGCGTGGCAGATACGCAGTATTTT	CASTGSVADTQYF
many	-	TRBV4-3	TRBJ2-5	TGCGCCAGCAGCCGTCGTTGGACTCCCGAGTCTAGCCAGGCGAAAGAGACCCAGTACTTC	CASSRRWTPESSQAKETQYF
-	-	TRBV12-3/TRBV12-4	TRBJ2-7	TGTGCCAGCAGTTCCTCTGAAAACTCCTACGAGCAGTACTTC	CASSSSENSYEQYF
-	-	TRBV5-4	TRBJ2-7	TGTGCCAGCAGCCTCCAGGACGCCTACGAGCAGTACTTC	CASSLQDAYEQYF
-	-	TRBV19	TRBJ2-1	TGTGCCAGTTGTCCCAGGGGATCCTACAATGAGCAGTTCTTC	CASCPRGSYNEQFF
-	TRBD1	TRBV30	TRBJ2-3	TGTGCCTGGAGTGTAGGACAGGGAGCAGATACGCAGTATTTT	CAWSVGQGADTQYF
many	TRBD2	TRBV29-1	TRBJ2-1	TGCAGCGTTGGACCTGGACTAGCGGGATACAATGAGCAGTTCTTC	CSVGPGLAGYNEQFF
many	-	TRBV29-1	TRBJ2-5	TGCAGCGTTGAAAGGGTGGACCTTCTACTTAGGTACTTC	CSVERVDLLLRYF
few	-	TRBV7-8	TRBJ2-1	TGTGCCAGCAGCTTAGAAGGCGGGGCCTACAATGAGCGGTTCTTC	CASSLEGGAYNERFF
many	TRBD2	TRBV20-1	TRBJ2-1	TGCAGTGCCGTACTAGCGGGAGGTTACAATGAGCAGTTCTTC	CSAVLAGGYNEQFF
-	TRBD2	TRBV4-3	TRBJ2-3	TGCGCCAGCAGCCAAGATAGGAGCGGGATCCCAGATACGCAGTATTTT	CASSQDRSGIPDTQYF
many	TRBD1	TRBV23-1	TRBJ2-4	TGCGCCAGCACCCCTCCAAGGGGGCGCGCCAAAAACATTCAGTACTTC	CASTPPRGRAKNIQYF
many	TRBD2	TRBV7-6	TRBJ2-3	TGTGCCAGCAGCTTAAAGGGACTAGCACCAGATACGCAGTATTTT	CASSLKGLAPDTQYF
many	-	TRBV10-1	TRBJ2-7	TGCGCCAGCAGCATCGAGCAGTACTTC	CASSIEQYF
many	-	TRBV7-9	TRBJ2-7	TGTGCCAGCATCTCCAGTTCTGGCGAGCAGTACTTC	CASISSSGEQYF
many	-	TRBV7-2	TRBJ1-5	TGTGCCAGCAGCTTAGCTAGGGGGGTTCAGCCCCAGCATTTT	CASSLARGVQPQHF
many	-	TRBV12-3/TRBV12-4	TRBJ1-3	TGTGCCAGCAGTCGAGGACAGCGAAGCTCTGGAAACACCATATATTTT	CASSRGQRSSGNTIYF
many	TRBD1	TRBV12-3/TRBV12-4	TRBJ2-1	TGTGCCAGCATCGGTCGGACAGGGGTAAATGAGCAGTTCTTC	CASIGRTGVNEQFF
many	-	TRBV20-1	TRBJ1-4	TGCAGTGCTAGAGATTTCATCAGCGGGCATGAAAAACTGTTTTTT	CSARDFISGHEKLFF
many	TRBD2	TRBV28	TRBJ2-7	TGTGCCAGCAGTTTTTCGACTAGCGGGTTCTCCTACGAGCAGTACTTC	CASSFSTSGFSYEQYF
many	TRBD1	TRBV10-1	TRBJ2-1	TGCGCCAGCAGTGTCGCCGGGACAGGGGCCTACAATGAGCAGTTCTTC	CASSVAGTGAYNEQFF
many	TRBD2	TRBV5-1	TRBJ2-3	TGCGCCAGCAGCTTGGAGGGACTAGCGGGAAGCACAGATACGCAGTATTTT	CASSLEGLAGSTDTQYF
many	-	TRBV7-9	TRBJ1-1	TGTGCCAGCAGCCCCCCGGCCCCAGCGAACACTGAAGCTTTCTTT	CASSPPAPANTEAFF
-	TRBD2	TRBV6-2/TRBV6-3	TRBJ2-6	TGTGCCAGCTTTGACCTGGGACTAGCGGGTGCCTATAGCTCTGGGGCCAACGTCCTGACTTTC	CASFDLGLAGAYSSGANVLTF
-	-	TRBV5-1	TRBJ2-7	TGCGCCAGCAATAATTATGGCCGCCCCAGCGACGAGCAGTACTTC	CASNNYGRPSDEQYF
many	-	TRBV12-5	TRBJ2-1	TGTGCTAGTGGTTTGGCACCGAATGAGCAGTTCTTC	CASGLAPNEQFF
many	-	TRBV18	TRBJ2-1	TGTGCCAGCTCACCGAGGGTCCAATTAGACAATGAGCAGTTCTTC	CASSPRVQLDNEQFF
many	TRBD2	TRBV4-3	TRBJ2-7	TGCGCCAGCAGCCAAGAAGATCTAGCGGTTAACTCCTACGAGCAGTACTTC	CASSQEDLAVNSYEQYF
many	-	TRBV7-6	TRBJ2-2	TGTGCCAGCAGCTCGGGCACCGGGGAGCTGTTTTTT	CASSSGTGELFF
many	TRBD2	TRBV20-1	TRBJ2-7	TGCAGTGCCGGGACTAGCGGGAGGAACAACGAGCAGTACTTC	CSAGTSGRNNEQYF
many	-	TRBV20-1	TRBJ2-7	TGCAGTGCAAGGGTCCTCTACGAGCAGTACTTC	CSARVLYEQYF
many	-	TRBV2	TRBJ2-5	TGTGCCAGCAGTGATCGGGGTTTGTCGGAGACCCAGTACTTC	CASSDRGLSETQYF
many	-	TRBV7-8	TRBJ2-7	TGTGCCAGCAGCTTTGGGGGGTGGTACGAGCAGTACTTC	CASSFGGWYEQYF
many	TRBD2	TRBV5-5	TRBJ2-1	TGTGCCAGCATCCCGGGACTAGATTATGAGCAGTTCTTC	CASIPGLDYEQFF
-	-	TRBV7-2	TRBJ2-7	TGTGCCAGCAGCTTAACGACCTACGAGCAGTACTTC	CASSLTTYEQYF
many	-	TRBV6-5	TRBJ2-5	TGTGCCAGCCAACACGGCGGGACGACCCAGTACTTC	CASQHGGTTQYF
few	TRBD1	TRBV27	TRBJ1-1	TGTGCCAGCAGATCGGGACAGGGCCCCACTGAAGCTTTCTTT	CASRSGQGPTEAFF